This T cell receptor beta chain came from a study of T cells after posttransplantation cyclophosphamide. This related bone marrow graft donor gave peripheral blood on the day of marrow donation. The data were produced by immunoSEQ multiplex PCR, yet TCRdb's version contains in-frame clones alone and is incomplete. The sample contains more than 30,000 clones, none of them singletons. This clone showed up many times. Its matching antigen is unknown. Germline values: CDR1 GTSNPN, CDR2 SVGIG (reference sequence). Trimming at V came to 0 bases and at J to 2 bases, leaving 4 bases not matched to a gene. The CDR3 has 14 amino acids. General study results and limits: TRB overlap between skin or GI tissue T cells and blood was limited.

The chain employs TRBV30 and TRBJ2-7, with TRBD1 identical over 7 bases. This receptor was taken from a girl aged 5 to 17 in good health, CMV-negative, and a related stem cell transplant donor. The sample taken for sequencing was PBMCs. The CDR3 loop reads CAWSVSGGPYEQYF. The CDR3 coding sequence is TGTGCCTGGAGTGTTTCAGGGGGACCCTACGAGCAGTACTTC. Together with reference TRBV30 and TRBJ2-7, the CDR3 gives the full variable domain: SQTIHQWPATLVQPVGSPLSLECTVEGTSNPNLYWYRQAAGRGLQLLFYSVGIGQISSEVPQNLSASRPQDRQFILSSKKLLLSDSGFYLCAWSVSGGPYEQYFGPGTRLTVT.